The 5 T cell receptor beta chains below come from one sample, sequenced in a study of blood T cell repertoires in COVID-19. Data came from immunoSEQ multiplex PCR; TCRdb stores just in-frame clones and leaves some out. The data show fewer than 250,000 clones, with roughly 82% seen just once and 7.8% held by the top ten. The sample taken for sequencing was peripheral blood. Every receptor here comes from a woman in her fifties or sixties with COVID-19, enrolled during active disease.

The J gene is TRBJ1-2, the V gene TRBV29-1, with D perhaps TRBD1 (5 bases). CDR1 is SQVTM, CDR2 ANQGSEA, per germline. V was trimmed by 2 bases and J by 1 base, leaving 8 bases between them. The CDR3 spans 13 residues. CDR3 sequence reads: CSVERQFNYGYTF. The DNA of the CDR3 is TGCAGCGTTGAACGACAGTTTAACTATGGCTACACCTTC.

V is TRBV4-1 and J is TRBJ2-5; tentative D call: TRBD2 (5 bases). The CDR3 covers 18 residues. Germline V lookup: CDR1 MGHRA, CDR2 YSYEKL. Deletions cut 0 bases from V and 0 bases from J, with 17 bases between. The CDR3 DNA sequence: TGCGCCAGCAGCCAAGATACCCAAGGACTGGCGTACCAAGAGACCCAGTACTTC. Protein product: CASSQDTQGLAYQETQYF.

This clone has just one count. V gene TRBV24-1 combines with J gene TRBJ2-7; 9 bases align to TRBD1. The CDR3 runs to 12 residues. The germline gives CDR1 KGHDR, CDR2 SFDVKD. V dropped 9 bases and J dropped 5; count of bases not matched to a gene: 4. This CDR3 reads CATHRGRDEQYV. The CDR3 DNA sequence: TGTGCCACCCACAGGGGGCGCGACGAGCAGTACGTC.

The V call is TRBV7-9, the J call TRBJ1-2; the D gene is possibly TRBD1 (5 bases). This CDR3 comprises 15 residues. Germline V gene sequence: CDR1 SEHNR, CDR2 FQNEAQ (reference sequence). With 5 bases removed from V and 0 bases from J, the gap between germline ends came to 13 bases. The CDR3 region has the DNA TGTGCCAGCAGCCCAGGGAGGGGAGCTAACTATGGCTACACCTTC. Translating it yields CASSPGRGANYGYTF.

The rearrangement uses TRBV7-3 and TRBJ2-1; 10 bases agree with TRBD2. Germline values: CDR1 SGHTA, CDR2 FQGTGA. CDR3 size: 15 residues. J lost 6 bases, V lost 5 bases, and 7 bases had no gene match. DNA of the CDR3: TGTGCCAGCAGCAACCAAAGCGGGAGGGCCAATGAGCAGTTCTTC. Translation gives CASSNQSGRANEQFF.